This TCR beta chain was sequenced in a study of CD8 T cells in Susac syndrome. CDR1 and CDR2 from the germline V gene are SGHNT and YENEEA. V was cut by 5 bases and J by 2 bases, with 18 bases left in between. This CDR3 has 17 amino acids. Random hexamers were used to reverse transcribe the RNA input (about 0.5 to 1 ug). TCRdb reanalysed the immunoSEQ multiplex PCR reads using MiXCR and keeps one entry per CDR3 protein. In the table there are 330,000 or so distinct CDR3 sequences, around 91% of which are singletons. The multiple sclerosis controls consisted of treatment-naive patients with relapsing-remitting disease, either stable or active.

This chain connects TRBV11-3 to TRBJ2-2, with D maybe TRBD2 (6 bases). The sequence was obtained from a human donor with multiple sclerosis. Sample: CD8+ T cells from PBMCs. CDR3 region: CASSPPLGLLNTGELFF. In DNA form, the CDR3 reads TGTGCCAGCAGCCCCCCATTGGGACTGCTAAACACCGGGGAGCTGTTTTTT.